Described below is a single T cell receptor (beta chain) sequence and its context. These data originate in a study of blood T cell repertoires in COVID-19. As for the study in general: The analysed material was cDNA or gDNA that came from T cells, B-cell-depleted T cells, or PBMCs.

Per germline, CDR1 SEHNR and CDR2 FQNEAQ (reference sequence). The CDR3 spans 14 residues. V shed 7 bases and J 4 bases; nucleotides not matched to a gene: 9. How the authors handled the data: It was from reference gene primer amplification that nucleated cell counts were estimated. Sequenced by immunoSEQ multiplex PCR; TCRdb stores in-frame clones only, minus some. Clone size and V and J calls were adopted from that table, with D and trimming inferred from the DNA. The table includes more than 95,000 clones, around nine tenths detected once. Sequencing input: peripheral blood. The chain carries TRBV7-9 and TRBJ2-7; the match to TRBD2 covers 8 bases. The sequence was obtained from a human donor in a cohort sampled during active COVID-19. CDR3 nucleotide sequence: TGTGCCAGCACCCTAGCGGGTAGTGGGTACGAGCAGTACTTC. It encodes CASTLAGSGYEQYF.